This T cell receptor beta chain appears in the sequencing data of a study of blood T cell repertoires in COVID-19. Germline CDR1 reads SNHLY; CDR2 reads FYNNEI. This CDR3 has 15 amino acids. The trim removed 3 bases at V and 6 bases at J, leaving 9 bases unmatched. Clones were read by immunoSEQ multiplex PCR, and TCRdb kept only the in-frame ones, dropping some. The table lists hundreds of thousands of clones, about 90% of them singletons. This sequence originates from a woman younger than 35 with acute or convalescent COVID-19. This chain joins TRBV2 and TRBJ2-7, with TRBD1 matching over 9 bases. The sample taken for sequencing was peripheral blood. The CDR3 here is CASSEGFGTGSEQYF. In DNA form, the CDR3 reads TGTGCCAGCAGTGAGGGCTTCGGGACAGGGTCCGAGCAGTACTTC.